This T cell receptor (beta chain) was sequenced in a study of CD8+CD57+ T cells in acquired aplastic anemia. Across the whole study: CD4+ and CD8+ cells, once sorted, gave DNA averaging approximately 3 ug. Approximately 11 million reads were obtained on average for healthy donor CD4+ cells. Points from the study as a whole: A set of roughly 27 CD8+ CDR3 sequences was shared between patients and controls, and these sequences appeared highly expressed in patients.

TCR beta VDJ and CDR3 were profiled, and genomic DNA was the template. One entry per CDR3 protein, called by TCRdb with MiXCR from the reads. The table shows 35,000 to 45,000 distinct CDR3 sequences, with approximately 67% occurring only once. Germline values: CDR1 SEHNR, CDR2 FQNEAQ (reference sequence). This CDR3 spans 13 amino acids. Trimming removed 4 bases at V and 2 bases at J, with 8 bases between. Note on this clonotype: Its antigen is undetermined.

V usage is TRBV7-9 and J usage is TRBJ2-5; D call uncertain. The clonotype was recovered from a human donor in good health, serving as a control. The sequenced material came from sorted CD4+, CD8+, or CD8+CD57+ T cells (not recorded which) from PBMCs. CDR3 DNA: TGTGCCAGCAGCTCCCTCCTTCAAGAGACCCAGTACTTC. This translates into CASSSLLQETQYF.